This T cell receptor (beta chain) was recorded in a study of blood T cell repertoires in COVID-19. The wider study: COVID-19 samples, acute and convalescent, were from the United States, Italy and Spain.

The CDR3 totals 14 residues. V was trimmed by 7 bases and J by 7 bases, leaving 16 bases between them. Germline loops: CDR1 SEHNR, CDR2 FQNEAQ (reference sequence). Clones were sequenced by immunoSEQ multiplex PCR, and TCRdb holds only the in-frame ones, with some missing. The data show approximately 88,000 clones, with about 85% seen just once and roughly 15% held by the top ten. The sequenced material came from peripheral blood. V is TRBV7-9 and J is TRBJ1-4; D is unresolved. The TCR was taken from a woman aged 70-85 years with acute or convalescent COVID-19. For the CDR3, the DNA is TGTGCCAGCACATTGGGCACGAGTACTGAAAAACTGTTTTTT. This codes for CASTLGTSTEKLFF.